This TCR beta chain emerged from a study of T-cell reconstitution after alpha-beta-depleted transplantation in children. As it was prepared, the TCRbeta library received unique molecular identifiers. TCRdb called the PCR reads again in MiXCR, with one record for every CDR3 protein. This sample carries roughly 590,000 distinct CDR3 sequences, 15% to 20% of them seen once, and the ten largest clones take under 1.2%. This clonotype was detected ten times or more. This TCR came from a human donor who donated a stem cell graft to a child with acute myeloid leukemia. The sample was PBMCs from the stem cell graft donor, taken from the stem cell graft.

In DNA, the CDR3 is TGTGCCACATGGGACAGGGCATCTGAGACCCAGTACTTC. Translation: CATWDRASETQYF. The rearrangement uses TRBV24-1 and TRBJ2-5, with 9 nucleotides matching TRBD1. CDR1 and CDR2 (germline): KGHDR, SFDVKD. V lost 10 bases to trimming and J lost 5 bases; unmatched junction nucleotides: 7. The CDR3 totals 13 residues.